The present entry profiles one T cell receptor (beta chain) with its context. Its antigen remains unknown. This sample is part of a study of CXCR3-negative and CXCR3-positive naive CD8 T cells. Broader study findings: When CXCR3-positive naive cells were set against CXCR3-negative naive cells, the former had more hydrophobic TRB CDR3s. TRBV-TRBJ usage was alike in naive CXCR3-negative and CXCR3-positive cells but differed in memory cells. Cryopreserved cells partially lost CXCR3 expression, and fresh PBMCs were used in most assays. Diversity proved comparably high across both naive subsets and much lower in memory CD8+ cells.

UMI-labeled 5' RACE yielded the TRB cDNA libraries. TCRdb reprocessed the 5' RACE reads, with one entry per CDR3 protein and no DNA. The listing contains about 89,000 distinct CDR3 sequences. The CDR3 length is 16 residues. Germline CDR1 reads SGHVS; CDR2 reads FNYEAQ. CD45RO-CCR7+CD27+CD95- marked naive CD8+ T cells. Specimen: naive CXCR3+ CD8+ T cells from blood. Stated subset: CD45RO-CCR7+CD27+CD95- naive CD8+ T cells expressing CXCR3 (TNR3+). The V and J genes are TRBV7-6 and TRBJ2-1; as DNA is missing, the TRBD1 call by TCRdb cannot be tested. The sequence was obtained from a human donor in good health. Some clones in this sample may be carry-over from other donors' samples. The CDR3 sequence is CASSLFGSIRGDEQFF.